The 28 T cell receptor beta chains presented below share a single source sample, sequenced in a study of T cells in Graves' hyperthyroidism and ophthalmopathy. TCR beta CDR3 regions were amplified from RNA. An initial round of RT-PCR targeting the TCR CDR3 relied on the HTBI primer set. MiXCR, run by TCRdb on the multiplex PCR reads, gives a single entry per CDR3 protein. This sample has fewer than 850,000 distinct CDR3 sequences, with 17% found just once. Sequencing was performed on blood. These TCRs come from a man in his forties or fifties with Graves' hyperthyroidism.

This clonotype has a count of ten or more. The genes are TRBV7-8 and TRBJ1-2; D might be TRBD1 (6 bases). In germline, CDR1 is SGHVS, CDR2 FQNEAQ. The CDR3 is made up of 13 amino acids. The V gene lost 4 bases and the J gene lost 7 bases, with 13 bases spanning the gap. CDR3 DNA: TGTGCCAGCAGCTCCCGGGGGCTCTCTGGCTACACCTTC. It yields the protein CASSSRGLSGYTF.

Ten or more counts support this clonotype. The chain's CDR3 is CASSLNPRTGANEQFF. The DNA of the CDR3 is TGTGCCAGCAGTCTCAACCCCAGGACAGGGGCCAATGAGCAGTTCTTC. The rearrangement uses TRBV12-3 or TRBV12-4 and TRBJ2-1; 9 bases line up with TRBD1. The junction had 11 bases not matched to a gene; V was cut back by 5 bases and J by 6 bases. The CDR3 totals 16 residues.

This clonotype was seen a handful of times. J is TRBJ2-7 and V is TRBV3-1, with 11 bases that match TRBD2. Trimming removed 5 bases from V and 0 bases from J; junction bases left unmatched: 6. The germline V gene encodes CDR1 LGHDT and CDR2 YNNKEL (reference sequence). The CDR3 totals 16 residues. The CDR3 reads CASSWTSGRISYEQYF. Written as DNA, the CDR3 is TGTGCCAGCAGCTGGACTAGCGGGCGAATCTCCTACGAGCAGTACTTC.

The table lists this clonotype with many counts. The chain links TRBV11-2 to TRBJ1-1; D unresolved. Trimming removed 5 bases at V and 3 bases at J, with 7 bases between. The CDR3 totals 12 residues. Germline CDR1 reads SGHAT; CDR2 reads FQNNGV. The CDR3 DNA follows: TGTGCCAGCAGCCACTACGACACTGAAGCTTTCTTT. This encodes CASSHYDTEAFF.

The chain is built from TRBV20-1 and TRBJ2-3; D gene uncertain. Germline-derived CDR1 and CDR2 are DFQATT and SNEGSKA (reference sequence). V was cut by 6 bases and J by 2 bases, with 12 bases left in between. The CDR3 totals 13 residues. CDR3 region: CSAPDYITDTQYF. The DNA for the CDR3 is TGCAGTGCGCCGGATTACATCACAGATACGCAGTATTTT.

This clonotype was found a few times. This chain links TRBV10-3 with TRBJ2-2; no clear D. With 10 bases removed from V and 6 bases from J, the gap between germline ends came to 15 bases. Looked up from germline, CDR1 is ENHRY and CDR2 is SYGVKD. The CDR3 has 13 residues. CDR3 region: CATAKPDAGELFF. For the CDR3, the DNA is TGTGCCACAGCAAAGCCGGATGCCGGGGAGCTGTTTTTT.

The table lists this clonotype with many counts. The chain joins TRBV6-1 to TRBJ2-3; 10 bases agree with TRBD2. Trimming at V came to 10 bases and at J to 0 bases, leaving 19 bases not matched to a gene. The CDR3 is 19 residues long. Germline-derived CDR1 and CDR2 are MNHNS and SASEGT. The CDR3 region is CAIANMGLALVISTDTQYF. CDR3 in DNA: TGTGCCATCGCGAATATGGGACTAGCGTTAGTCATTAGCACAGATACGCAGTATTTT.

This clonotype was counted many times. The genes are TRBV28 and TRBJ2-7; 11 nucleotides align to TRBD2. The CDR3 is 19 amino acids. V was pared by 2 bases and J by 6 bases, with 18 bases of the junction left unmatched. The V gene's germline CDR1 is MDHEN and CDR2 SYDVKM. The CDR3 nucleotides read TGTGCCAGCAGTTTAGAATCTCGGATGGACCTAGCGGGAGGAGGCGAGCAGTACTTC. Its protein is CASSLESRMDLAGGGEQYF.

In DNA, the CDR3 is TGCGCCAGCAGTGGTGGGGATACCGGGGAGCTGTTTTTT. It yields the protein CASSGGDTGELFF. The genes are TRBV10-1 and TRBJ2-2; D remains ambiguous. Per germline, CDR1 WNHNN and CDR2 SYGVQD (reference sequence). The CDR3 sequence is 13 residues long. V lost 4 bases and J lost 5, with 8 bases in between.

The genes are TRBV4-1 and TRBJ2-4; TRBD2 aligns across 8 bases. The CDR3 sequence is 16 residues long. The V gene end was trimmed by 0 bases and the J gene end by 6 bases; junction bases not matched to a gene: 7. Germline CDR1 and CDR2: MGHRA and YSYEKL. The CDR3 spells CASSQDGRALRNIQYF. The DNA of the CDR3 is TGCGCCAGCAGCCAAGACGGGAGGGCCTTAAGAAACATTCAGTACTTC.

The sample holds many counts of this clonotype. The J gene is TRBJ2-1, the V gene TRBV12-3 or TRBV12-4; 7 positions agree with TRBD2. The trim removed 7 bases at V and 0 bases at J, leaving 9 bases unmatched. There are 16 residues in the CDR3. Here the CDR3 reads CASTAWGGSSYNEQFF. The CDR3 DNA follows: TGTGCCAGCACCGCGTGGGGGGGGAGCTCCTACAATGAGCAGTTCTTC.

The CDR3 here is CASSLNPGTGDFQETQYF. Here the CDR3 DNA reads TGTGCCAGCAGCTTAAACCCCGGGACAGGGGACTTCCAAGAGACCCAGTACTTC. This chain joins TRBV11-2 and TRBJ2-5, with 10 bases aligning to TRBD1. CDR1 is SGHAT and CDR2 is FQNNGV in the germline V gene. V dropped 2 bases and J dropped 1; count of bases not matched to a gene: 10. The CDR3 extends over 18 amino acids.

There are many counts of this clonotype. The chain couples TRBV27 to TRBJ1-2; 9 bases match TRBD1. Germline assignment: CDR1 MNHEY and CDR2 SMNVEV (reference sequence). The junction had 6 bases not matched to a gene; V was cut back by 1 base and J by 0 bases. The CDR3 covers 17 residues. The chain's CDR3 is CASSLLGQGQANYGYTF. The CDR3 region has the DNA TGTGCCAGCAGTTTATTGGGACAGGGCCAAGCTAACTATGGCTACACCTTC.

This clonotype has a count of ten or more. The gene calls are TRBV12-3 or TRBV12-4 and TRBJ2-2; TRBD2 matches at 9 bases. V was clipped by 6 bases and J by 5 bases; unmatched bases: 7. CDR3 length equals 15 residues. Written as DNA, the CDR3 is TGTGCCAGCAGCCTTGGACTAGCGATAACCGGGGAGCTGTTTTTT. This gives the protein CASSLGLAITGELFF.

This clonotype was detected a few times. The chain couples TRBV28 to TRBJ1-1, with D possibly TRBD1 on 5 matching bases. Germline V CDR1 and CDR2: MDHEN, SYDVKM. This CDR3 is built from 14 residues. Trimming took off 6 bases at V and 4 bases at J, with 15 bases between the two ends. Here the CDR3 reads CASRTGGWGTEAFF. The CDR3 region has the DNA TGTGCCAGCAGGACCGGGGGTTGGGGCACTGAAGCTTTCTTT.

This clonotype was recorded at least ten times. V gene TRBV5-1 combines with J gene TRBJ1-1, with a tentative D call TRBD1 (6 bases). Germline CDR1 is SGHRS and CDR2 is YFSETQ. The CDR3 has 19 residues. Trimming left V 0 bases short and J 4 bases short, with 25 bases between. The CDR3 nucleotides are TGCGCCAGCAGCTTGGCCGTTGGGGGCCGAAGCCAGGGTAGCACTGAAGCTTTCTTT. Amino acid sequence: CASSLAVGGRSQGSTEAFF. Variable domain in full (rest from reference TRBV5-1 and TRBJ1-1): KAGVTQTPRYLIKTRGQQVTLSCSPISGHRSVSWYQQTPGQGLQFLFEYFSETQRNKGNFPGRFSGRQFSNSRSEMNVSTLELGDSALYLCASSLAVGGRSQGSTEAFFGQGTRLTVV.

This clonotype was seen ten or more times. The genes are TRBV7-2 and TRBJ2-3; D gene ambiguous. Germline-derived CDR1 and CDR2 are SGHTA and FQGNSA. The germline V and J ends were trimmed by 5 bases and 3 bases, with 9 bases remaining between them. The CDR3 spans 13 residues. CDR3 nucleotide sequence: TGTGCCAGCAGCCAGAGTGTAACAGATACGCAGTATTTT. It specifies CASSQSVTDTQYF.

This chain connects TRBV30 to TRBJ2-1; D ambiguous. The CDR3 is made up of 13 amino acids. V dropped 1 base and J dropped 5 bases, with 9 bases sitting between them. Germline V gives CDR1 GTSNPN, CDR2 SVGIG (reference sequence). CDR3 sequence reads: CAWSAVLNNEQFF. In DNA form, the CDR3 reads TGTGCCTGGAGTGCCGTCCTAAACAATGAGCAGTTCTTC.

In this sample, this clonotype turned up a few times. The gene calls are TRBV30 and TRBJ1-5, with TRBD1 as a possible D gene (6 bases). Germline V lookup: CDR1 GTSNPN, CDR2 SVGIG (reference sequence). V shed 0 bases and J shed 10 bases, with 16 bases lying between them. The CDR3 consists of 14 residues. The CDR3 nucleotides are TGTGCCTGGAGTGTACAGACAGGATTCTCCCCCCAGCATTTT. Translation: CAWSVQTGFSPQHF.

The V and J genes are TRBV5-1 and TRBJ1-2; D gene uncertain. CDR1 is SGHRS and CDR2 is YFSETQ in the germline V gene. Trimming stripped 2 bases from V and 1 base from J, with 6 bases between. The CDR3 consists of 13 residues. The CDR3 DNA reads TGCGCCAGCAGCTTCGGCGATAACTATGGCTACACCTTC. Its translation: CASSFGDNYGYTF.

The V call is TRBV6-1, the J call TRBJ2-7, with 8 nucleotides matching TRBD1. The length of the CDR3 is 16 residues. V was clipped by 4 bases and J by 0 bases; unmatched bases: 8. Germline V gene lookup returns CDR1 MNHNS and CDR2 SASEGT. The CDR3 region is CASSGPLDRASYEQYF. As DNA, the CDR3 is TGTGCCAGCAGTGGCCCCCTGGACAGGGCCTCCTACGAGCAGTACTTC.

This clonotype showed up many times. The chain couples TRBV27 to TRBJ2-7; D possibly corresponds to TRBD2 (6 bases). Germline-derived CDR1 and CDR2 are MNHEY and SMNVEV (reference sequence). The length of the CDR3 is 16 residues. Trimming cost V 3 bases and J 4 bases, with 19 bases left between them. This chain's CDR3 is CASSLTLGEAAYEQYF. DNA of the CDR3: TGTGCCAGCAGTTTGACCCTCGGGGAGGCAGCGTACGAGCAGTACTTC.

This clonotype was recorded many times. The gene calls are TRBV28 and TRBJ1-4; tentatively, D is TRBD1 (5 bases). Trimming removed 5 bases at V and 3 bases at J, with 13 bases between. Germline lookup yields CDR1 MDHEN and CDR2 SYDVKM. This CDR3 region has 15 residues. CDR3 coding DNA: TGTGCCAGCAGTACCATTCAGGGCGCTAATGAAAAACTGTTTTTT. Translated, it gives CASSTIQGANEKLFF.

This chain links TRBV7-2 with TRBJ2-1; no definite D call. The germline V and J ends were trimmed by 1 base and 10 bases, with 8 bases remaining between them. This CDR3 is built from 12 residues. The germline V gene encodes CDR1 SGHTA and CDR2 FQGNSA. The CDR3 loop is CASSLVDREQFF. The CDR3 DNA is TGTGCCAGCAGCTTAGTAGATAGGGAGCAGTTCTTC.

The chain recombines TRBV5-1 with TRBJ2-7; TRBD1 matches at 9 bases. The CDR3 consists of 14 residues. V lost 4 bases and J lost 5; bases outside the gene matches: 7. Germline V gives CDR1 SGHRS, CDR2 YFSETQ. The CDR3 sequence is CASSLLWTGDEQYF. The DNA of the CDR3 is TGCGCCAGCAGCCTCCTTTGGACAGGGGACGAGCAGTACTTC.

This chain links TRBV20-1 with TRBJ2-1; 8 positions match TRBD2. CDR3 length: 17 amino acids. CDR1 is DFQATT and CDR2 is SNEGSKA in the germline V gene (reference sequence). V lost 1 base, J lost 1 base, and 9 bases stayed unmatched. CDR3 nucleotide sequence: TGCAGTGCTAGAGGACGAGCGGGAGTCGTTTCCTACAATGAGCAGTTCTTC. It specifies CSARGRAGVVSYNEQFF.

This clonotype was picked up many times. Here the CDR3 DNA reads TGCAGTGCTAGAACCCCGGGCCTAGCGGGCGGGAATGAGCAGTTCTTC. Translating it yields CSARTPGLAGGNEQFF. This chain joins TRBV20-1 and TRBJ2-1; 8 bases are a match to TRBD2. CDR1 and CDR2 from the germline V gene are DFQATT and SNEGSKA (reference sequence). The CDR3 has 16 residues. Trimming cost V 2 bases and J 7 bases; bases outside gene matches: 13.

DNA for the CDR3: TGTGCCAGCAGCCCCTTGTCCCGGACAGGGGCCAACGTCCTGACTTTC. Translated: CASSPLSRTGANVLTF. The genes are TRBV7-9 and TRBJ2-6; TRBD1 might be the D (5 bases). Germline V gene lookup returns CDR1 SEHNR and CDR2 FQNEAQ (reference sequence). CDR3 length equals 16 residues. V lost 5 bases, J lost 4 bases, and 15 bases lay in between.